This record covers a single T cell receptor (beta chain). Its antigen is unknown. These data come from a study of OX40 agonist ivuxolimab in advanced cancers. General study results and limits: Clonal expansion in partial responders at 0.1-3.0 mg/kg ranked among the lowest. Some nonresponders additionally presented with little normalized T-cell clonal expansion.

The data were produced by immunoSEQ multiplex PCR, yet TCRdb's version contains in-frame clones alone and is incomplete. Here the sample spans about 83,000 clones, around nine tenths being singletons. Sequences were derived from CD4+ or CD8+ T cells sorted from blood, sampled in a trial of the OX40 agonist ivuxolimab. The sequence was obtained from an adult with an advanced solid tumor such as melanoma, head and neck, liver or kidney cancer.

Here the CDR3 reads CSAGGGGTIYF. The CDR3 nucleotides read TGCAGTGCTGGGGGCGGGGGGACCATATATTTT. The chain links TRBV20-1 to TRBJ1-3; TRBD1 might be the D (6 bases). The germline gives CDR1 DFQATT, CDR2 SNEGSKA (reference sequence). The V gene lost 5 bases and the J gene lost 10 bases, with 12 bases spanning the gap. CDR3 length equals 11 residues.